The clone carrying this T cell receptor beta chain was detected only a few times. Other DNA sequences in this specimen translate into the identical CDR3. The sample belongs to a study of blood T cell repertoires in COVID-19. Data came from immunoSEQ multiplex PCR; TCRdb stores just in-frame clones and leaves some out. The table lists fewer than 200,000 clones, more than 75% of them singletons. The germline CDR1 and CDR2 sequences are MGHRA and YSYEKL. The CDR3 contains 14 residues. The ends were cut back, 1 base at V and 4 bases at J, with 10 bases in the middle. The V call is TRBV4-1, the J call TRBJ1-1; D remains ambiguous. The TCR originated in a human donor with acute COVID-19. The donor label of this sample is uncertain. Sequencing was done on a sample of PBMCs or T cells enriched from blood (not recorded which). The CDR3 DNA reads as TGCGCCAGCAGCCAAGGACGGGGTGGCACTGAAGCTTTCTTT. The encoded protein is CASSQGRGGTEAFF.